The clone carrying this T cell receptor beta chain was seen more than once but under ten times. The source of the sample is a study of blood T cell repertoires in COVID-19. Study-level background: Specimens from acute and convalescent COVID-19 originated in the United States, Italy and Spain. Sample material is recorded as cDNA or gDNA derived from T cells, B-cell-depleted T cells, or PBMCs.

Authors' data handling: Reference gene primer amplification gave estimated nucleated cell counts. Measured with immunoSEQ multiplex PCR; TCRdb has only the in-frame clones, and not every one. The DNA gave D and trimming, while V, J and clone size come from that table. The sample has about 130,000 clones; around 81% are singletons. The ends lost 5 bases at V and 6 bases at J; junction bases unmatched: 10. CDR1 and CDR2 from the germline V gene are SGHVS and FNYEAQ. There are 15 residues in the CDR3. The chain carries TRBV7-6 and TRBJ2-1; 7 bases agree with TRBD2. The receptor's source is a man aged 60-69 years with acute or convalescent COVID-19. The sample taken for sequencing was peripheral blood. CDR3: CASSLQTSASNEQFF. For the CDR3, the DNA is TGTGCCAGCAGCCTCCAAACTAGCGCGAGCAATGAGCAGTTCTTC.